These 31 T cell receptor beta chains were sequenced from one sample in a study of regulatory T cells in long-lasting Graves disease (dated by TCRdb to about 2021). The time point label on this specimen signifies: newly diagnosed GD, antithyroid drugs for less than 3 months. For both TCR sequencing and RNA sequencing, RNA was extracted from PBMCs using TRIzol. The receptor library was made with multiplex PCR. Sequencer: Illumina HiSeq 4000. To build TCR beta libraries, CDR3 regions were amplified by Arm-PCR using iRepertoire HTBI primers. The public sequencing data were trimmed at Q25 with fastp and processed into clonotypes with MiXCR by TCRdb, which kept only in-frame beta chains. CDR3 protein duplicates are merged, each entry listing the most common genes and DNA. This sample has 400,000 to 550,000 distinct CDR3 sequences in its table, and 14% to 15% of those were observed once. Over 15% of the sample goes to the ten largest clones.

The same data also contributed to another study, on T cells in Graves' hyperthyroidism and ophthalmopathy.

The sequenced sample was peripheral blood mononuclear cells (PBMCs), obtained at new diagnosis, from a patient treated with antithyroid drugs. These receptors originate from a woman aged 25 to 39 with Graves disease. Donor details come from another sample of the same person, matched by shared clones.

This clonotype is a singleton in its sample. This chain connects TRBV24-1 to TRBJ2-2, with 10 nucleotides matching TRBD1. Germline lookup yields CDR1 KGHDR and CDR2 SFDVKD. V shed 7 bases, J shed 7 bases, and the junction held 2 bases outside the gene matches. CDR3 length: 13 amino acids. CDR3 amino acids: CATRGQGNGELFF. The CDR3 coding sequence is TGTGCCACCAGGGGACAGGGGAACGGGGAGCTGTTTTTT.

This clonotype came up many times. V and J are TRBV20-1 and TRBJ2-1; no clear D. Trimming stripped 6 bases from V and 0 bases from J, with 9 bases between. Germline V gene sequence: CDR1 DFQATT, CDR2 SNEGSKA (reference sequence). The CDR3 is made up of 13 amino acids. CDR3 protein: CSAFPISYNEQFF. The CDR3, as DNA: TGCAGTGCCTTCCCAATCTCCTACAATGAGCAGTTCTTC.

This clonotype was observed many times. The V and J genes are TRBV5-1 and TRBJ2-7, with D unresolved. The CDR3 has 12 residues. The V and J ends lost 1 base and 7 bases respectively, with 9 bases between them. The germline V gene encodes CDR1 SGHRS and CDR2 YFSETQ. The CDR3 coding sequence is TGCGCCAGCAGCTTGACGGCGGAGGAGCAGTACTTC. Protein product: CASSLTAEEQYF.

This clonotype was observed many times. One end of the junction does not line up with germline, which may come from a read error. V gene TRBV18 combines with J gene TRBJ2-1, with 7 bases aligning to TRBD2. Germline CDR1 reads KGHSH; CDR2 reads LQKENI. The CDR3 length is 16 residues. The CDR3 sequence is CASSLPGLYSNNEQFF. The DNA for the CDR3 is TGTGCCAGCTCACTCCCGGGACTATACTCCAACAATGAGCAGTTCTTC.

This clonotype was picked up one time. V gene TRBV19 combines with J gene TRBJ1-4, with D hard to call. V shed 5 bases and J shed 6 bases, with 13 bases lying between them. This CDR3 contains 14 residues. Germline CDR1 and CDR2: LNHDA and SQIVND (reference sequence). CDR3 amino acids: CASSLTREDEKLFF. Here the CDR3 DNA reads TGTGCCAGTAGTTTGACAAGAGAAGATGAAAAACTGTTTTTT.

This clonotype was observed many times. This rearrangement joins TRBV2 to TRBJ1-4; D call uncertain. Germline assignment: CDR1 SNHLY and CDR2 FYNNEI. The length of the CDR3 is 16 residues. V shed 2 bases and J shed 8 bases, with 18 bases lying between them. The CDR3 here is CASSESALTDGEKLFF. The CDR3, as DNA: TGTGCCAGCAGTGAATCCGCTCTTACGGACGGGGAAAAACTGTTTTTT. Full variable domain (rest looked up from reference TRBV2 and TRBJ1-4): EPEVTQTPSHQVTQMGQEVILRCVPISNHLYFYWYRQILGQKVEFLVSFYNNEISEKSEIFDDQFSVERPDGSNFTLKIRSTKLEDSAMYFCASSESALTDGEKLFFGSGTQLSVL.

This clonotype came up a few times. V gene TRBV20-1 combines with J gene TRBJ1-2; D unresolved. CDR1 is DFQATT, CDR2 SNEGSKA, per germline (reference sequence). With 6 bases removed from V and 5 bases from J, the gap between germline ends came to 7 bases. CDR3 length equals 10 residues. The CDR3 sequence is CSASIYGYTF. The CDR3 region has the DNA TGCAGTGCCTCGATTTATGGCTACACCTTC.

As for this clonotype: A much larger clonotype is one base distant, so this may be a read error. No conserved phenylalanine or tryptophan is present at the end of the CDR3, so a read error is the likely explanation. CDR3 in amino acids: CASSVPGQGAWTDTQYL. CDR3 in DNA: TGTGCCAGCAGTGTACCGGGCCAGGGGGCTTGGACAGATACGCAGTATTTA. V and J are TRBV6-2 or TRBV6-3 and TRBJ2-3, with 8 bases aligning to TRBD1. The V and J ends lost 5 bases and 3 bases, in that order; junction bases with no gene match: 13. Germline-derived CDR1 and CDR2 are MNHEY and SVGEGT. The length of the CDR3 is 17 residues.

This clonotype was detected ten times or more. The chain uses TRBV30 and TRBJ2-1, with a possible D match to TRBD1 (5 bases). Germline V gives CDR1 GTSNPN, CDR2 SVGIG (reference sequence). The CDR3 length is 13 residues. V gave up 2 bases and J gave up 5 bases, with 10 bases separating them. Written as DNA, the CDR3 is TGTGCCTGGAGTTATACAGGTGACAATGAGCAGTTCTTC. Translated, it gives CAWSYTGDNEQFF. The variable domain in full, completed from reference TRBV30 and TRBJ2-1, reads SQTIHQWPATLVQPVGSPLSLECTVEGTSNPNLYWYRQAAGRGLQLLFYSVGIGQISSEVPQNLSASRPQDRQFILSSKKLLLSDSGFYLCAWSYTGDNEQFFGPGTRLTVL.

J is TRBJ2-7 and V is TRBV28; D possibly matches TRBD1 or TRBD2 (5 bases each). This CDR3 is 14 amino acids long. Germline V gene sequence: CDR1 MDHEN, CDR2 SYDVKM. V lost 2 bases and J lost 2, with 10 bases in between. The CDR3 here is CASSLGTRAYEQYF. CDR3 DNA sequence: TGTGCCAGCAGTTTAGGGACCCGGGCCTACGAGCAGTACTTC. Complete variable domain (other parts from reference TRBV28 and TRBJ2-7): DVKVTQSSRYLVKRTGEKVFLECVQDMDHENMFWYRQDPGLGLRLIYFSYDVKMKEKGDIPEGYSVSREKKERFSLILESASTNQTSMYLCASSLGTRAYEQYFGPGTRLTVT.

Concerning this clonotype itself: A read error is likely, as this CDR3 ends without the conserved phenylalanine or tryptophan. This chain links TRBV11-2 with TRBJ2-1; 8 bases fit TRBD2. This CDR3 contains 16 residues. V shed 5 bases, J shed 0 bases, and the junction held 6 bases outside the gene matches. Germline CDR1 SGHAT, CDR2 FQNNGV. The DNA of the CDR3 is TGTGCCAGCAGCGTAACTAGCGGAAGCTCCTACAATGAGCAGTTCCTC. It translates to CASSVTSGSSYNEQFL.

This clonotype was seen repeatedly, ten times or more. The chain couples TRBV11-3 to TRBJ2-1; 12 bases map to TRBD2. V gave up 4 bases and J gave up 4 bases; unmatched junction bases: 20. CDR1 is SGHNT, CDR2 YENEEA, per germline. The CDR3 sequence is 21 residues long. The chain's CDR3 is CASSSLPSSGRANRGYNEQFF. The CDR3 nucleotides are TGTGCCAGCAGCTCCCTCCCATCTAGCGGGAGGGCCAACCGGGGGTACAATGAGCAGTTCTTC.

This clonotype was recorded many times. V gene TRBV3-1 combines with J gene TRBJ2-2; D could derive from TRBD1 or TRBD2 (5 bases each). CDR3 size: 13 residues. Germline assignment: CDR1 LGHDT and CDR2 YNNKEL (reference sequence). Trimming took 7 bases from V and 4 from J, leaving 10 bases between them. As DNA, the CDR3 is TGTGCCAGCATGGGGGAGATCACCGGGGAGCTGTTTTTT. Translated: CASMGEITGELFF.

The rearrangement links TRBV3-1 to TRBJ2-2; TRBD1 matches at 10 bases. The ends lost 1 base at V and 3 bases at J; junction bases unmatched: 2. Germline values: CDR1 LGHDT, CDR2 YNNKEL (reference sequence). The CDR3 is 16 residues long. CDR3 in DNA: TGTGCCAGCAGCCAAGTGGGGACAGGGGACACCGGGGAGCTGTTTTTT. Amino acids: CASSQVGTGDTGELFF.

The V and J genes are TRBV2 and TRBJ1-5; D is unclear. This CDR3 is 15 amino acids long. CDR1 and CDR2 (germline): SNHLY, FYNNEI. Trimming removed 6 bases from V and 7 bases from J, with 19 bases in between. The CDR3 DNA sequence: TGTGCCAGCAGCATTCCGGGTCAAAGGATCCAGCCCCAGCATTTT. Protein: CASSIPGQRIQPQHF.

This clonotype was seen at least ten times. The V gene is TRBV20-1, the J gene TRBJ2-1, with TRBD2 matching 8 bases. The trim removed 2 bases at V and 6 bases at J, leaving 6 bases unmatched. CDR3 length: 14 residues. The V gene's germline CDR1 is DFQATT and CDR2 SNEGSKA (reference sequence). The CDR3 nucleotides are TGCAGTGCTAGATGGACTAGCAGTCGCAATGAGCAGTTCTTC. Translation: CSARWTSSRNEQFF.

This clonotype was detected a few times. CDR3 nucleotides: TGCAGTGCTAGAGATCGACCAGCGGTAGCGAACACCGGGGAGCTGTTTTTT. Residues: CSARDRPAVANTGELFF. The V gene is TRBV20-1, the J gene TRBJ2-2; a weak D match, TRBD2 (5 bases). The CDR3 consists of 17 residues. Germline V gene data show CDR1 as DFQATT and CDR2 as SNEGSKA (reference sequence). The ends were cut back, 0 bases at V and 0 bases at J, with 14 bases in the middle.

Regarding this clonotype: One junction end disagrees with the germline gene, perhaps due to a read error. J is TRBJ1-3 and V is TRBV27, with D unresolved. The CDR3 is made up of 14 amino acids. Germline CDR1 is MNHEY and CDR2 is SMNVEV (reference sequence). CDR3 sequence: CASSLSGSGNTIYF. In DNA form, the CDR3 reads TGTGCCAGCAGCTTATCAGGATCTGGAAACACCATATATTTT.

To note about this clonotype: An end of the junction differs from the germline gene, which may be a read error. The chain's CDR3 is CASSPWARGNTGGLFF. In nucleotides, the CDR3 is TGCGCCAGCAGCCCTTGGGCGCGGGGGAACACCGGGGGGCTGTTTTTT. The chain recombines TRBV7-2 with TRBJ2-2; TRBD2 agrees at 7 bases. Germline values: CDR1 SGHTA, CDR2 FQGNSA. The CDR3 runs to 16 residues.

V usage is TRBV27 and J usage is TRBJ2-4, with D perhaps TRBD1 (6 bases). The V and J ends lost 2 bases and 5 bases respectively, with 10 bases between them. This CDR3 is built from 14 residues. Germline V gives CDR1 MNHEY, CDR2 SMNVEV (reference sequence). DNA for the CDR3: TGTGCCAGCAGTTTAAGGGCAGGGGAAAACATTCAGTACTTC. This gives the protein CASSLRAGENIQYF.

This clonotype was counted ten times or more. As DNA, the CDR3 is TGTGCCAGCAGCCCGAGACAAACCTACGAGCAGTACTTC. The encoded protein is CASSPRQTYEQYF. V usage is TRBV27 and J usage is TRBJ2-7; D gene ambiguous. Germline V gene sequence: CDR1 MNHEY, CDR2 SMNVEV (reference sequence). CDR3 length: 13 residues. With 6 bases removed from V and 2 bases from J, the gap between germline ends came to 11 bases.

There are many counts of this clonotype. The chain uses TRBV7-3 and TRBJ2-7, with TRBD2 identical over 8 bases. V was pared by 5 bases and J by 6 bases, with 12 bases of the junction left unmatched. This CDR3 spans 15 amino acids. Germline V gives CDR1 SGHTA, CDR2 FQGTGA. DNA for the CDR3: TGTGCCAGCAGCCCCCGACTAGCGCCTACAACCGAGCAGTACTTC. This gives the protein CASSPRLAPTTEQYF. The full variable domain, rest sourced from reference TRBV7-3 and TRBJ2-7, is GAGVSQTPSNKVTEKGKYVELRCDPISGHTALYWYRQSLGQGPEFLIYFQGTGAADDSGLPNDRFFAVRPEGSVSTLKIQRTERGDSAVYLCASSPRLAPTTEQYFGPGTRLTVT.

This clonotype turned up a few times. V and J are TRBV24-1 and TRBJ2-1, with 10 positions matching TRBD1. Germline assignment: CDR1 KGHDR and CDR2 SFDVKD. V lost 4 bases to trimming and J lost 2 bases; unmatched junction nucleotides: 4. CDR3 size: 16 residues. CDR3 loop: CATSDRQGAAYNEQFF. Written as DNA, the CDR3 is TGTGCCACCAGTGACAGACAGGGGGCGGCCTACAATGAGCAGTTCTTC.

The rearrangement joins TRBV20-1 to TRBJ2-3; D not resolved. The CDR3 extends over 14 amino acids. Trimming cost V 1 base and J 3 bases, with 11 bases left between them. Per germline, CDR1 DFQATT and CDR2 SNEGSKA (reference sequence). The CDR3 nucleotides are TGCAGTGCTAGAGGCCTCGGGTTAACAGATACGCAGTATTTT. Protein product: CSARGLGLTDTQYF.

This clonotype appeared many times. This rearrangement joins TRBV10-1 to TRBJ1-5, with unresolved D. The germline gives CDR1 WNHNN, CDR2 SYGVQD (reference sequence). Between the trimmed V and J ends, which lost 7 bases and 2 bases, there was a span of 15 bases. This CDR3 is 15 amino acids long. The CDR3 DNA sequence: TGCGCCAGCACCTGGCGGCTAGAAGGCAATCAGCCCCAGCATTTT. It encodes CASTWRLEGNQPQHF.

V usage is TRBV2 and J usage is TRBJ2-1, with a possible D match to TRBD2 (6 bases). The CDR3 covers 14 residues. Trimming took 11 bases from V and 8 from J, leaving 22 bases between them. The germline gives CDR1 SNHLY, CDR2 FYNNEI. The CDR3 region is CARRKVGRPDEQFF. In DNA, the CDR3 is TGTGCCCGCCGGAAGGTCGGGAGACCCGATGAGCAGTTCTTC.

This clonotype came up many times. The chain joins TRBV12-3 or TRBV12-4 to TRBJ1-4; TRBD1 is a possible D gene (6 bases). This CDR3 is built from 15 residues. Trimming removed 3 bases from V and 6 bases from J, with 14 bases in between. CDR3 coding DNA: TGTGCCAGCAGTTTCTTCGGGGGCGTGGATGAAAAACTGTTTTTT. This sequence encodes CASSFFGGVDEKLFF.

This clonotype was recorded at least ten times. The chain is built from TRBV5-1 and TRBJ2-6; D uncertain. The CDR3 runs 13 residues. V lost 4 bases and J 4 bases, leaving 6 bases between the germline ends. Germline CDR1 is SGHRS and CDR2 is YFSETQ. Here the CDR3 DNA reads TGCGCCAGCAGCGCCCCGGGGGCCAACGTCCTGACTTTC. The encoded protein is CASSAPGANVLTF.

The CDR3: CASSIIRYQPRNEQFF. The CDR3 bases are TGTGCCAGTAGTATTATAAGGTACCAGCCGAGGAATGAGCAGTTCTTC. V is TRBV19 and J is TRBJ2-1; D unclear. This CDR3 has 16 residues. Germline CDR1 LNHDA, CDR2 SQIVND (reference sequence). V lost 3 bases and J 7 bases, leaving 19 bases between the germline ends.

This clonotype came up many times. The chain joins TRBV24-1 to TRBJ2-3; 7 nucleotides line up with TRBD2. V was clipped by 0 bases and J by 5 bases; unmatched bases: 7. The CDR3 contains 16 residues. The germline V gene encodes CDR1 KGHDR and CDR2 SFDVKD. The CDR3 protein is CATSDLGAGAEDTQYF. DNA of the CDR3: TGTGCCACCAGTGATTTGGGGGCGGGAGCCGAAGATACGCAGTATTTT.

There are many counts of this clonotype. The chain joins TRBV7-8 to TRBJ2-7, with 10 bases fitting TRBD2. Looked up from germline, CDR1 is SGHVS and CDR2 is FQNEAQ. Trimming took 5 bases from V and 1 from J; bases not matched to a gene: 8. There are 16 residues in the CDR3. The CDR3 DNA reads TGTGCCAGCAGCCCCCGAGGGGGACTAGCGTCCTACGAGCAGTACTTC. It translates to CASSPRGGLASYEQYF.